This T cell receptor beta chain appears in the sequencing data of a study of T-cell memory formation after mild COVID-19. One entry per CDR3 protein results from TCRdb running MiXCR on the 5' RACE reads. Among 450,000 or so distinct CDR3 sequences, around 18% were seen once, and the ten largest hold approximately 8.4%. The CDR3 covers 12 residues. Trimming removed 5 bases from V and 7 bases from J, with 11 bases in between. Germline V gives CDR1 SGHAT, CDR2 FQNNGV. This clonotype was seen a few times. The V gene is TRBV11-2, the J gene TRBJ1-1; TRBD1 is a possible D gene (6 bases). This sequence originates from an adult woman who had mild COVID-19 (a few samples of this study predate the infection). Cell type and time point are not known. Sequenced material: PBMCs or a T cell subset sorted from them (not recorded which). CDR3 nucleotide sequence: TGTGCCAGCAGCGGGCAGGGGAGTGAAGCTTTCTTT. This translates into CASSGQGSEAFF.